Below are 17 T cell receptor beta chains sequenced from a single sample in a study of shared clonotypes between healthy human individuals. Naive CD8 cells comprised CD45RO-negative, CCR7-positively selected cells, excluding terminally differentiated effector memory CD45RA+ cells. Only in-frame clones appear in the TCRdb table, and some are missing; sequencing was by immunoSEQ multiplex PCR. The table lists approximately 2,000,000 clones, over 85% of them singletons. The sequenced material came from naive CD8+ T cells from PBMCs. These receptors all come from a man between 18 and 35 years old in good health. Some clones in this sample may be carry-over from other donors' samples.

The J gene is TRBJ1-1, the V gene TRBV27; 8 bases align to TRBD1. With 6 bases clipped from V and 1 base from J, the junction kept 4 bases outside the gene matches. This CDR3 has 14 residues. CDR1 is MNHEY and CDR2 is SMNVEV in the germline V gene (reference sequence). The CDR3 DNA follows: TGTGCCAGCAGGATAACAGGGGGGAACACTGAAGCTTTCTTT. Protein sequence: CASRITGGNTEAFF.

This chain uses TRBV13 with TRBJ2-3; D remains unclear. The CDR3 covers 14 residues. Germline V gene sequence: CDR1 PRHDT, CDR2 FYEKMQ (reference sequence). Trimming cost V 7 bases and J 1 base, with 12 bases left between them. This CDR3 is CASKYHSGTDTQYF. CDR3 DNA: TGTGCCAGCAAATACCACTCGGGCACAGATACGCAGTATTTT.

V gene TRBV7-9 combines with J gene TRBJ2-2; D unclear. There are 14 residues in the CDR3. Deletions cut 4 bases from V and 3 bases from J, with 9 bases between. Germline CDR1 and CDR2: SEHNR and FQNEAQ (reference sequence). CDR3: CASSSSSYTGELFF. The CDR3 DNA reads as TGTGCCAGCAGCTCGTCTAGTTACACCGGGGAGCTGTTTTTT.

This rearrangement joins TRBV5-1 to TRBJ2-1, with TRBD2 matching 11 bases. Germline CDR1 reads SGHRS; CDR2 reads YFSETQ. CDR3 size: 15 residues. V was clipped by 4 bases and J by 6 bases; unmatched bases: 6. CDR3 region: CASSGGLAAVNEQFF. CDR3 nucleotides: TGCGCCAGCAGCGGGGGACTAGCGGCCGTCAATGAGCAGTTCTTC.

This rearrangement joins TRBV7-8 to TRBJ2-2; the match to TRBD1 covers 7 bases. With 5 bases clipped from V and 5 bases from J, the junction kept 8 bases outside the gene matches. CDR1 and CDR2 from the germline V gene are SGHVS and FQNEAQ. The CDR3 consists of 15 residues. The CDR3 DNA sequence: TGTGCCAGCAGCCCCCGGGACAGCCAAACCGGGGAGCTGTTTTTT. It encodes CASSPRDSQTGELFF.

The CDR3 DNA is TGTGCCAGCAGCGCAAGTAATAATGAGCAGTTCTTC. Protein sequence: CASSASNNEQFF. V gene TRBV9 combines with J gene TRBJ2-1; D uncertain. This CDR3 has 12 amino acids. V was clipped by 3 bases and J by 7 bases, with 8 bases between them. CDR1 is SGDLS and CDR2 is YYNGEE in the germline V gene. Full variable domain (remainder filled in from reference TRBV9 and TRBJ2-1): DSGVTQTPKHLITATGQRVTLRCSPRSGDLSVYWYQQSLDQGLQFLIQYYNGEERAKGNILERFSAQQFPDLHSELNLSSLELGDSALYFCASSASNNEQFFGPGTRLTVL.

The chain couples TRBV9 to TRBJ2-5, with a possible D match to TRBD2 (6 bases). CDR1 and CDR2 from the germline V gene are SGDLS and YYNGEE. This CDR3 comprises 15 residues. Trimming pared 4 bases from V and 0 bases from J, leaving 13 bases between. The CDR3 DNA sequence: TGTGCCAGCAGCCCGAGCGGACTACACCAAGAGACCCAGTACTTC. The encoded protein is CASSPSGLHQETQYF.

The CDR3 is CASSLRSGIRGDEQYF. Here the CDR3 DNA reads TGTGCCAGCAGTTTACGTAGCGGGATAAGGGGCGACGAGCAGTACTTC. The chain couples TRBV28 to TRBJ2-7, with TRBD2 matching 8 bases. The CDR3 is 16 residues long. CDR1 and CDR2 (germline): MDHEN, SYDVKM. Unmatched junction bases numbered 11, after V lost 2 bases and J lost 5 bases.

V is TRBV7-8 and J is TRBJ2-7; no firm D call. Germline-derived CDR1 and CDR2 are SGHVS and FQNEAQ. The CDR3 loop spans 15 amino acids. V dropped 3 bases and J dropped 2 bases, with 14 bases sitting between them. The CDR3 reads CASSFANTATYEQYF. The CDR3, as DNA: TGTGCCAGCAGCTTTGCAAACACGGCCACCTACGAGCAGTACTTC.

This clone was observed a few times. The chain carries TRBV19 and TRBJ1-1; tentative D call: TRBD1 (6 bases). V was clipped by 7 bases and J by 4 bases, with 13 bases between them. The germline gives CDR1 LNHDA, CDR2 SQIVND (reference sequence). CDR3 length: 13 amino acids. In DNA form, the CDR3 reads TGTGCCAGTACCACTCAGGGGATCACTGAAGCTTTCTTT. It specifies CASTTQGITEAFF.

The chain combines TRBV6-1 with TRBJ2-1; 9 nucleotides line up with TRBD2. The CDR3 loop spans 16 amino acids. Trimming removed 2 bases from V and 6 bases from J; junction bases left unmatched: 8. Germline CDR1 MNHNS, CDR2 SASEGT. The CDR3 nucleotides are TGTGCCAGCAGTGAAAGGGCTAGCGGGGCACGCAATGAGCAGTTCTTC. Its translation is CASSERASGARNEQFF.

The chain employs TRBV7-2 and TRBJ2-7, with D tentatively TRBD2 (6 bases). This CDR3 spans 13 amino acids. Germline V gene lookup returns CDR1 SGHTA and CDR2 FQGNSA. The V end lost 2 bases, the J end lost 2 bases, and 7 bases lay between the germline ends. The CDR3 reads CASSLRLAYEQYF. The CDR3 coding sequence is TGTGCCAGCAGCTTACGACTAGCCTACGAGCAGTACTTC.

This clone was seen only once. The chain is built from TRBV9 and TRBJ1-3, with D possibly being TRBD1 (5 bases). The CDR3 covers 15 residues. With 3 bases removed from V and 2 bases from J, the gap between germline ends came to 12 bases. Per the germline V gene, CDR1 is SGDLS and CDR2 is YYNGEE. The CDR3 DNA is TGTGCCAGCAGCGGAAATACAGGTACTGGAAACACCATATATTTT. It encodes CASSGNTGTGNTIYF.

The rearrangement uses TRBV4-2 and TRBJ2-3; TRBD2 agrees at 8 bases. Trimming cost V 0 bases and J 0 bases; bases outside gene matches: 8. CDR1 is LGHNA, CDR2 YNFKEQ, per germline. The CDR3 is 18 residues long. Here the CDR3 DNA reads TGTGCCAGCAGCCAAGATTTGCGGGCTAGCGGGAGCACAGATACGCAGTATTTT. This codes for CASSQDLRASGSTDTQYF.

V usage is TRBV6-5 and J usage is TRBJ2-1; D not resolved. Germline V CDR1 and CDR2: MNHEY, SVGAGI. CDR3 length: 15 amino acids. V gave up 6 bases and J gave up 6 bases, with 18 bases separating them. The CDR3 DNA reads as TGTGCCAGCAGGACTGCCAGTTTGGGTATCAATGAGCAGTTCTTC. This encodes CASRTASLGINEQFF.

This chain joins TRBV5-6 and TRBJ2-3; a weak D match, TRBD2 (5 bases). V was shortened by 2 bases and J by 0 bases, with 16 bases between the two germline ends. This CDR3 is built from 17 residues. Germline V gene lookup returns CDR1 SGHDT and CDR2 YYEEEE. The CDR3 here is CASSFLRGSASTDTQYF. DNA of the CDR3: TGTGCCAGCAGCTTTCTCCGGGGTTCCGCTAGCACAGATACGCAGTATTTT.

For this clone: Other DNA sequences in this sample translate to the same CDR3. The CDR3 nucleotides are TGTGCCAGCAGCTTAGAGTCTGACTACGAGCAGTACTTC. It encodes CASSLESDYEQYF. The J gene is TRBJ2-7, the V gene TRBV11-2; D remains ambiguous. The germline V gene encodes CDR1 SGHAT and CDR2 FQNNGV. CDR3 length equals 13 residues. The V gene lost 0 bases and the J gene lost 3 bases, with 6 bases spanning the gap.